Only a few counts were recorded for the clone carrying this T cell receptor (beta chain). The antigen remains unidentified. Germline lookup yields CDR1 SGHTA and CDR2 FQGNSA. V was shortened by 1 base and J by 3 bases, with 10 bases between the two germline ends. The CDR3 runs 15 residues. Sample donors were healthy Caucasian individuals that came from Russia, aged about 6 to 95. The data originate from a study of blood T cells in healthy people across ages. General study points: Long-lived donors carried more naive CD4+ cells and greater diversity than aged donors.

Through a sample-barcoded 5' primer and a J-beta primer mix, a second PCR was run for roughly 7 to 11 cycles. TCRdb processed the 5' RACE reads anew with MiXCR; each CDR3 protein has one entry. The profile shows under 1,000,000 distinct CDR3 sequences, about 47% of them singletons. The TCR comes from a man older than 75 in good health. Sequenced: blood. The V gene is TRBV7-2, the J gene TRBJ2-1, with D uncertain. The CDR3 region is CASSLEALIYNEQFF. The CDR3 coding sequence is TGTGCCAGCAGCTTAGAAGCTCTTATCTACAATGAGCAGTTCTTC. The complete variable domain, with remaining parts taken from reference TRBV7-2 and TRBJ2-1, reads GAGVSQSPSNKVTEKGKDVELRCDPISGHTALYWYRQSLGQGLEFLIYFQGNSAPDKSGLPSDRFSAERTGGSVSTLTIQRTQQEDSAVYLCASSLEALIYNEQFFGPGTRLTVL.